This is a list of T cell receptor beta chains from one sample in a study of blood T cell repertoires in COVID-19. The table came from immunoSEQ multiplex PCR; TCRdb's copy has only in-frame clones and leaves some out. Seen here are around 30,000 clones, about 90% observed once, and the top ten hold roughly 5.2%. Sequenced sample: peripheral blood. The receptors derive from a human donor in a cohort sampled during active COVID-19. CDR3s include the opening cysteine and the closing phenylalanine or tryptophan. The order of the fields is V gene, J gene, D gene, clone size, CDR3 protein, CDR3 DNA. D genes are given only for firm matches. Rows may omit the clone size; those that give it use once, few, many or a size class.

TRBV20-1	TRBJ2-3	TRBD2	.	CSASVSGVTDTQYF	TGCAGTGCTAGTGTTAGCGGGGTCACAGATACGCAGTATTTT
TRBV18	TRBJ2-6	.	.	CASSPRETGANVLTF	TGTGCCAGCTCACCGCGGGAAACTGGGGCCAACGTCCTGACTTTC
TRBV4-3	TRBJ1-2	.	once	CASSQDSQPGVYGYTF	TGCGCCAGCAGCCAAGATTCGCAGCCAGGCGTCTATGGCTACACCTTC
TRBV19	TRBJ1-1	.	.	CASGARGERTEAFF	TGTGCCAGTGGCGCCCGGGGAGAAAGGACTGAAGCTTTCTTT
TRBV7-2	TRBJ1-2	TRBD1	.	CASSLDRYYTF	TGTGCCAGCAGCTTGGACAGGTACTACACCTTC
TRBV7-2	TRBJ1-6	.	.	CASRPPSSYNSPLHF	TGTGCCAGCAGGCCCCCCAGCTCCTATAATTCACCCCTCCACTTT
TRBV7-2	TRBJ1-4	.	.	CASGYTVGATNEKLFF	TGTGCCAGCGGTTACACGGTGGGCGCAACTAATGAAAAACTGTTTTTT
TRBV19	TRBJ2-5	.	.	CASGARGGQETQYF	TGTGCCAGTGGGGCCCGAGGGGGTCAAGAGACCCAGTACTTC
TRBV19	TRBJ1-4	.	.	CASSTLSGEKLFF	TGTGCCAGTAGTACCCTGTCGGGAGAAAAACTGTTTTTT
TRBV2	TRBJ1-6	.	.	CASGIGINSPLHF	TGTGCCAGCGGAATCGGGATTAATTCACCCCTCCACTTT
TRBV5-4	TRBJ1-1	.	.	CASSLYTEAFF	TGTGCCAGCAGCCTGTACACTGAAGCTTTCTTT
TRBV19	TRBJ1-4	.	.	CASSITVATNEKLFF	TGTGCCAGTAGTATCACAGTTGCAACTAATGAAAAACTGTTTTTT
TRBV5-1	TRBJ1-3	TRBD1	.	CASSLAGGQGPLGNTIYF	TGCGCCAGCAGCTTGGCCGGGGGACAGGGTCCCCTCGGAAACACCATATATTTT